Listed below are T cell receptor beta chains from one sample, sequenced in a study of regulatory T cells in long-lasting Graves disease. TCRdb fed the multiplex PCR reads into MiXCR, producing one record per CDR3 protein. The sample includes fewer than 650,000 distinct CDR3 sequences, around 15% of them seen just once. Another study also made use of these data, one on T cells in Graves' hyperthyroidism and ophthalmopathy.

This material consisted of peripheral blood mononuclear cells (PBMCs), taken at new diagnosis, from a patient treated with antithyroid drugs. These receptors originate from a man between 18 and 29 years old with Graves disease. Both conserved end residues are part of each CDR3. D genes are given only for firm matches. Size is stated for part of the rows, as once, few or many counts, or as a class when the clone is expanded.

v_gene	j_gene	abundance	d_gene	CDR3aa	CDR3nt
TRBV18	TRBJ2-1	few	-	CASSPEMGRGGLNEQFF	TGTGCCAGCTCACCAGAGATGGGCAGGGGTGGGCTGAATGAGCAGTTCTTC
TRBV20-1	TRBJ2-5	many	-	CSAARGEETQYF	TGCAGTGCTGCTAGGGGCGAAGAGACCCAGTACTTC
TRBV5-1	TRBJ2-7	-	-	CASSLVTADEQYF	TGCGCCAGCAGCTTGGTGACAGCGGACGAGCAGTACTTC
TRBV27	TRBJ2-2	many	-	CASSPPTGELFF	TGTGCCAGCAGTCCCCCCACCGGGGAGCTGTTTTTT
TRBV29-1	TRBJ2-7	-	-	CSVERDTFKEGGQYF	TGCAGCGTTGAAAGAGACACCTTCAAAGAAGGGGGGCAGTACTTC
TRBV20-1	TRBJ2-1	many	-	CSALRDNEQFF	TGCAGTGCTTTGAGGGACAATGAGCAGTTCTTC
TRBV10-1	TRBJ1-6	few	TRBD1	CASSERQGYNSPLHF	TGCGCCAGCAGTGAGAGACAGGGATATAATTCACCCCTCCACTTT
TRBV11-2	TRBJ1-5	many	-	CASSPQPTGNQPQHF	TGTGCCAGCAGCCCCCAACCGACAGGCAATCAGCCCCAGCATTTT
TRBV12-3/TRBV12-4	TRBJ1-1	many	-	CASSLARTPDTTEAFF	TGTGCCAGCAGTTTAGCCAGGACCCCGGATACCACTGAAGCTTTCTTT
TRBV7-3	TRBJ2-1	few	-	CASSWSGAYSYNEQFF	TGTGCCAGCAGCTGGTCTGGGGCATACTCCTACAATGAGCAGTTCTTC
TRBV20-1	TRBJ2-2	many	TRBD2	CSASLTTSGMNGELFF	TGCAGTGCTAGCCTAACGACTAGCGGGATGAACGGGGAGCTGTTTTTT
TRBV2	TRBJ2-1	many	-	CASSEDEGMTYNEQFF	TGTGCCAGCAGTGAAGATGAGGGGATGACCTACAATGAGCAGTTCTTC
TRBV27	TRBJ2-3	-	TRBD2	CASSFDQTSGSRDTQYF	TGTGCCAGCAGTTTCGACCAGACTAGCGGGAGTAGGGATACGCAGTATTTT
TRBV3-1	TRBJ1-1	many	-	CASSPRGRGYTEAFF	TGTGCCAGCAGCCCGCGGGGGCGCGGGTACACTGAAGCTTTCTTT
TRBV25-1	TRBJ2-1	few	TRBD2	CAIRGGGSSYNEQFF	TGTGCCATCCGTGGCGGCGGGAGCTCCTACAATGAGCAGTTCTTC
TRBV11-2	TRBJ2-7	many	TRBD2	CASSATSGEYEQYF	TGTGCCAGCAGCGCTACGAGCGGGGAATACGAGCAGTACTTC
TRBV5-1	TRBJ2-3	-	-	CASSPGLGTGPGTDTQYF	TGCGCCAGCAGCCCAGGCCTGGGAACAGGGCCGGGCACAGATACGCAGTATTTT
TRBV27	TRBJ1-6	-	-	CASSLSVGISDSPLHF	TGTGCCAGCAGTTTATCAGTGGGGATAAGCGATTCACCCCTCCACTTT
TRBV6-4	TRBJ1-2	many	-	CASSAGGPNYGYTF	TGTGCCAGCAGTGCGGGAGGGCCCAACTATGGCTACACCTTC
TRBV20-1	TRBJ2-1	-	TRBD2	CSASKGFPGTSGISEQFF	TGCAGTGCTAGTAAAGGGTTCCCCGGGACTAGCGGGATAAGTGAGCAGTTCTTC
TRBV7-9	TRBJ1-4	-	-	CASSLGSGRGEKLFF	TGTGCCAGCAGCTTAGGGTCTGGGCGAGGTGAAAAACTGTTTTTT
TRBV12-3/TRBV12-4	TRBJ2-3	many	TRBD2	CASSLMAGGGTDTQYF	TGTGCCAGCAGTTTGATGGCGGGAGGAGGGACAGATACGCAGTATTTT
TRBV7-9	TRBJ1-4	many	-	CASRWQGNEKLFF	TGTGCCAGCAGGTGGCAGGGTAACGAAAAACTGTTTTTT
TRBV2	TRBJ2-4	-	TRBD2	CASRGLAGTRLNIQYF	TGTGCCAGCAGAGGACTAGCGGGAACCCGATTAAACATTCAGTACTTC
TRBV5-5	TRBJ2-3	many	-	CASSLGLLQLQDTQYF	TGTGCCAGCAGCTTGGGACTGCTCCAGCTTCAAGATACGCAGTATTTT
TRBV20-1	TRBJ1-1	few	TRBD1	CSARDRQGKSTEAFF	TGCAGTGCTAGAGACCGACAGGGGAAGAGCACTGAAGCTTTCTTT
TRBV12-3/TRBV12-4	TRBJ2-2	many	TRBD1	CASRTGTGSGGELFF	TGTGCCAGCAGGACCGGGACAGGGTCCGGCGGGGAGCTGTTTTTT
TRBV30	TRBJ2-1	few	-	CAWSVPRGRAYNEQFF	TGTGCCTGGAGTGTACCCAGGGGGAGGGCCTACAATGAGCAGTTCTTC
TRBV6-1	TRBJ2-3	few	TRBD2	CASRSGTSGTSTDTQYF	TGTGCCAGCAGATCTGGGACTAGCGGCACTAGCACAGATACGCAGTATTTT
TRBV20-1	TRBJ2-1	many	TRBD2	CSASLAGGFYNEQFF	TGCAGTGCTTCACTAGCGGGAGGGTTCTACAATGAGCAGTTCTTC
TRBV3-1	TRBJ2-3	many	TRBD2	CASSPTSGPTDTQYF	TGTGCCAGCTCACCAACTAGCGGCCCGACAGATACGCAGTATTTT
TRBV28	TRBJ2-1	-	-	CASSLVWSNEQFF	TGTGCCAGCAGTTTGGTTTGGAGCAATGAGCAGTTCTTC
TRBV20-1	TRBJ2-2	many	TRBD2	CSASGTSGRAPGELFF	TGCAGTGCCTCCGGGACTAGCGGGAGGGCCCCCGGGGAGCTGTTTTTT
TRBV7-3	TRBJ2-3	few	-	CASGDSGTGTDTQYF	TGTGCCAGCGGCGACTCCGGGACTGGGACAGATACGCAGTATTTT
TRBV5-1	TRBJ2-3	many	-	CASSYPSSSTDTQYF	TGCGCCAGCAGCTATCCTAGCAGTAGCACAGATACGCAGTATTTT
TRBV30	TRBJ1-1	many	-	CAWSATGVNTEAFF	TGTGCCTGGAGCGCGACAGGCGTGAACACTGAAGCTTTCTTT
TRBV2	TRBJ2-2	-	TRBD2	CASRILAGGITGELFF	TGTGCCAGCAGGATACTAGCGGGAGGGATAACCGGGGAGCTGTTTTTT
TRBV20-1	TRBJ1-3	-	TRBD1	CSARVGQASGNTIYF	TGCAGTGCTAGGGTAGGACAGGCCTCTGGAAACACCATATATTTT
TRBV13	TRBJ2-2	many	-	CASSIRTATGELFF	TGTGCCAGCAGCATCCGGACAGCCACCGGGGAGCTGTTTTTT
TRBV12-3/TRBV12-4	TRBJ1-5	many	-	CASTIYGGQWQPQHF	TGTGCCAGCACCATCTATGGGGGGCAATGGCAGCCCCAGCATTTT
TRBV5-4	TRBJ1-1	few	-	CASSLSGWNTEAFF	TGTGCCAGCAGCTTGTCCGGATGGAACACTGAAGCTTTCTTT
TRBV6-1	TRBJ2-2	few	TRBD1	CASSQEAGGAGTGELFF	TGTGCCAGCAGCCAGGAGGCAGGGGGCGCGGGCACCGGGGAGCTGTTTTTT
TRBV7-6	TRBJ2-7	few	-	CASSLSAGIGYEQYF	TGTGCCAGCAGCTTATCCGCCGGGATCGGCTACGAGCAGTACTTC
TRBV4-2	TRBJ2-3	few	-	CASSHSLSGTTDTQYF	TGTGCCAGCAGCCATTCTCTTTCGGGCACCACAGATACGCAGTATTTT
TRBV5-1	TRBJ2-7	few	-	CASGLDRGLPYEQYF	TGCGCCAGCGGACTAGACAGGGGCCTTCCCTACGAGCAGTACTTC
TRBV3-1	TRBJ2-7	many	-	CASSQEGGFSYEQYF	TGTGCCAGCAGCCAAGAAGGGGGGTTTAGCTACGAGCAGTACTTC
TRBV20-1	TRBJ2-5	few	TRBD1	CSARDGDRAEETQYF	TGCAGTGCTAGAGACGGGGACAGGGCCGAAGAGACCCAGTACTTC
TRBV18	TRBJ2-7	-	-	CASSPPAGYEQYF	TGTGCCAGCTCACCACCGGCGGGGTACGAGCAGTACTTC
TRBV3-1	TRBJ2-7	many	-	CASSQKESSQAQEQYF	TGTGCCAGCAGCCAGAAAGAGTCGTCTCAGGCTCAAGAGCAGTACTTC